This is a list of T cell receptor beta chains from one sample in a study of radiotherapy plus CTLA-4 blockade in lung cancer. Clones were read by immunoSEQ multiplex PCR, and TCRdb kept only the in-frame ones, dropping some. The table includes about 14,000 clones, 70% to 90% detected once. The sample here was peripheral blood, taken from a patient treated with radiotherapy plus ipilimumab. Receptors originate from a human donor with non-small cell lung cancer that progressed on radiotherapy plus ipilimumab. Some clones in this sample may be carry-over from other donors' samples. The CDR3 runs from the conserved cysteine through the conserved F or W. A D gene is named only where the DNA matches it firmly. Clone size appears in some rows only: once, few, many, or a class for an expanded clone.

clone_size | j_call | d_call | v_call | cdr3_nt | cdr3_aa
. | TRBJ2-3 | TRBD2 | TRBV11-2 | TGTGCCAGCAGCGGCCTGACTAGCAGAGGGCTCACAGATACGCAGTATTTT | CASSGLTSRGLTDTQYF
. | TRBJ2-5 | . | TRBV6-6 | TGTGCCAGCAGTCCCCCAGGAATTCAAGAGACCCAGTACTTC | CASSPPGIQETQYF
. | TRBJ2-1 | . | TRBV7-2 | TGTGCCAGCAGCCAAACACAGACTAAAACCTACAATGAGCAGTTCTTC | CASSQTQTKTYNEQFF
. | TRBJ1-6 | TRBD1 | TRBV11-2 | TGTGCCAGCAGCTTAGACAGGGGGCCCCTCCACTTT | CASSLDRGPLHF
. | TRBJ2-5 | . | TRBV6-6 | TGTGCCAGCAGTTCGGAAGTTAGGAGGGAGACCCAGTACTTC | CASSSEVRRETQYF
. | TRBJ2-3 | . | TRBV4-2 | TGTGCCAGCAGTCGCGTCCGGGACACAGATACGCAGTATTTT | CASSRVRDTDTQYF
. | TRBJ2-1 | TRBD2 | TRBV4-3 | TGCGCCAGCAGCCAACTCGGACTAGCGGGAGTGAATGAGCAGTTCTTC | CASSQLGLAGVNEQFF
. | TRBJ1-1 | TRBD1 | TRBV7-2 | TGTGCCAGCGGACAGGGGCTCACTGAAGCTTTCTTT | CASGQGLTEAFF
once | TRBJ1-2 | . | TRBV5-5 | TGTGCCAGCAGCTTGTGGGACATTGGTGACTATGGCTACACCTTC | CASSLWDIGDYGYTF
. | TRBJ2-7 | TRBD1 | TRBV5-4 | TGTGCCAGCAGCTTGGCGGGACAGGGGTCACCCTACGAGCAGTACTTC | CASSLAGQGSPYEQYF
. | TRBJ2-3 | . | TRBV27 | TGTGCCAGCACCCTTCGTTACGGCGGATCTAGCACAGATACGCAGTATTTT | CASTLRYGGSSTDTQYF
. | TRBJ1-3 | . | TRBV10-3 | TGTGCCATCACCCCCCCGGGGAGCTCTGGAAACACCATATATTTT | CAITPPGSSGNTIYF
. | TRBJ2-3 | . | TRBV4-1 | TGCGCCAGCAGCCAAGATAGGACGGGGTCTAGCACAGATACGCAGTATTTT | CASSQDRTGSSTDTQYF
once | TRBJ2-5 | . | TRBV11-2 | TGTGCCAGCCAATTCGCAGGGGAAGAGACCCAGTACTTC | CASQFAGEETQYF
. | TRBJ2-3 | . | TRBV7-2 | TGTGCCAGCAGCTTAGCGGTCCCCGGAGATACGCAGTATTTT | CASSLAVPGDTQYF
few | TRBJ1-4 | . | TRBV5-4 | TGTGCCAGCAGCCCCGAGGAGGGAACCGTCCAAGTACCAACTAATGAAAAACTGTTTTTT | CASSPEEGTVQVPTNEKLFF
. | TRBJ1-5 | . | TRBV19 | TGTGCCAGTAGTAGGGCCGGAGGCACACGTTATCAGCCCCAGCATTTT | CASSRAGGTRYQPQHF
. | TRBJ1-5 | TRBD1 | TRBV6-4 | TGTGCCACCACCTCCGACAGGGTGTGGGGTCAGCCCCAGCATTTT | CATTSDRVWGQPQHF
. | TRBJ1-6 | TRBD1 | TRBV27 | TGTGCCACTAGAAGCTCAGGGACAGGGGATCGTTCACCCCTCCACTTT | CATRSSGTGDRSPLHF
. | TRBJ2-3 | . | TRBV9 | TGTGCCAGCAGCGTAGGTGGTTACAACACAGATACGCAGTATTTT | CASSVGGYNTDTQYF
. | TRBJ2-7 | . | TRBV6-5 | TGTGCCAGCAACACTTTCAGGGGTGCGCCATACGAGCAGTACTTC | CASNTFRGAPYEQYF
. | TRBJ2-1 | TRBD2 | TRBV10-3 | TGTGCCATCAGTGGGGGACTAGCGTACAATGAGCAGTTCTTC | CAISGGLAYNEQFF